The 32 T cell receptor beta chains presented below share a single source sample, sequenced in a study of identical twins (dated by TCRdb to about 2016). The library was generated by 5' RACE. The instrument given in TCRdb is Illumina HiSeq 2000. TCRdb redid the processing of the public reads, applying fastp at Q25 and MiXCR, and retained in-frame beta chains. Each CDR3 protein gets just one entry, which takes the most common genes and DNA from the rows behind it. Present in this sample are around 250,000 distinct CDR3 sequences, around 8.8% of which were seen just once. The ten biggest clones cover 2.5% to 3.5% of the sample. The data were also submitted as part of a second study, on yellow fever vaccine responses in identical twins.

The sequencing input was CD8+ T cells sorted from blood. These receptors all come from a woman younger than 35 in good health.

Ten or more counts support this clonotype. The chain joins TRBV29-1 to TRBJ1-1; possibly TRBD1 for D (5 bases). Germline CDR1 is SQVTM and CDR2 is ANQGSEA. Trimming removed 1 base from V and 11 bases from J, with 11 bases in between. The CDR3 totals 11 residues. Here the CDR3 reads CSVEAGGFAFF. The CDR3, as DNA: TGCAGCGTTGAAGCTGGGGGATTCGCTTTCTTT.

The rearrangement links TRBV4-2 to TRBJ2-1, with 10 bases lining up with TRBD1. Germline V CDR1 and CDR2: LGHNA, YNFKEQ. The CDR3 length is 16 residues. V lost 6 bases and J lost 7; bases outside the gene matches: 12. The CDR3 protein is CASSFRLGQGTNEQFF. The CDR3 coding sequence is TGTGCCAGCAGTTTTCGCCTGGGACAGGGGACGAATGAGCAGTTCTTC.

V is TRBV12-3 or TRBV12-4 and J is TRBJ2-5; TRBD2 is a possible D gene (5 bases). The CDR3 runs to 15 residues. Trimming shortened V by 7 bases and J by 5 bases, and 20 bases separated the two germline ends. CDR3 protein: CASTHPDGGIETQYF. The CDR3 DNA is TGTGCCAGCACCCACCCGGACGGAGGAATCGAGACCCAGTACTTC.

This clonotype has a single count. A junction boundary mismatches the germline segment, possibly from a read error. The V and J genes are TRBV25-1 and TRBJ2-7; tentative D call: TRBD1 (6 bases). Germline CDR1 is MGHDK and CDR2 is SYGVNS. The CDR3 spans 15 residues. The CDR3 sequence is CASCDWDNLIYEQYF. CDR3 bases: TGTGCCAGCTGTGATTGGGACAACCTTATCTACGAGCAGTACTTC.

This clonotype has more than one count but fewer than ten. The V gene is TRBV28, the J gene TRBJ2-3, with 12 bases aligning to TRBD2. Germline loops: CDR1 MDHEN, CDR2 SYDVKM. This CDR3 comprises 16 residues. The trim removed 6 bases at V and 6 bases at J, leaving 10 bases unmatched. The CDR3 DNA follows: TGTGCCAGCAGCACTGGACTAGCGGGAATTCAGGATACGCAGTATTTT. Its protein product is CASSTGLAGIQDTQYF. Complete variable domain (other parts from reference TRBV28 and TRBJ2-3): DVKVTQSSRYLVKRTGEKVFLECVQDMDHENMFWYRQDPGLGLRLIYFSYDVKMKEKGDIPEGYSVSREKKERFSLILESASTNQTSMYLCASSTGLAGIQDTQYFGPGTRLTVL.

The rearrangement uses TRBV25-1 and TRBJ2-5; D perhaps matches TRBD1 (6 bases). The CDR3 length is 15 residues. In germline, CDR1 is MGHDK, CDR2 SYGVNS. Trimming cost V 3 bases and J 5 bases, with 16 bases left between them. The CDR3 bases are TGTGCCAGCAGTGAGAGTACAGGGTTTTGGGAGACCCAGTACTTC. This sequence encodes CASSESTGFWETQYF.

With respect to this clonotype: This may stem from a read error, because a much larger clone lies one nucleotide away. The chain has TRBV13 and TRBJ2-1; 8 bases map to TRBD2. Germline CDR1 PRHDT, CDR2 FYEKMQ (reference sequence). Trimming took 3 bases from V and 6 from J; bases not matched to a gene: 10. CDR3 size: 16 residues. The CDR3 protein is CASSFGSVAGSNEQFF. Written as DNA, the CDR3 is TGTGCCAGCAGCTTTGGGTCGGTAGCGGGAAGCAATGAGCAGTTCTTC.

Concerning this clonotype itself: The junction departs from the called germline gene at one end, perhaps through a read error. CDR3 in amino acids: CASSTGTQQSNF. The CDR3, as DNA: TGTGCCAGCAGCACCGGGACCCAGCAATCGAATTTT. This chain uses TRBV7-9 with TRBJ2-2; D tentatively fits TRBD1 or TRBD2 (5 bases each). CDR3 length equals 12 residues. Germline lookup yields CDR1 SEHNR and CDR2 FQNEAQ (reference sequence).

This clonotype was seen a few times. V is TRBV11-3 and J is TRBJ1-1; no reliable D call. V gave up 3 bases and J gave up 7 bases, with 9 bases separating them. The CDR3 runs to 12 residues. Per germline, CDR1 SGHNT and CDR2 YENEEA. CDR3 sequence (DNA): TGTGCCAGCAGCTTGGGCAGTTATGAAGCTTTCTTT. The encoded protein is CASSLGSYEAFF.

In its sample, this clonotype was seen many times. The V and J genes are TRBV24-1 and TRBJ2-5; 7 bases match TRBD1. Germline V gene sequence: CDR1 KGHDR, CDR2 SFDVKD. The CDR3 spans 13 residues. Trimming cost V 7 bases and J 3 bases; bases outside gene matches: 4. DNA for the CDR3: TGTGCCACCAGAGGGACAGCGGAAGAGACCCAGTACTTC. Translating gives CATRGTAEETQYF.

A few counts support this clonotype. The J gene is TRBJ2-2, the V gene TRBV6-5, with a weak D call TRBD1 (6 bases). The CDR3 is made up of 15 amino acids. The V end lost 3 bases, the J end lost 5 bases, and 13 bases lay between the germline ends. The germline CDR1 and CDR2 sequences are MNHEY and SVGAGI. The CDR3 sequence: CASSYLTQGTGELFF. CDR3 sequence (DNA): TGTGCCAGCAGTTATTTGACCCAGGGGACCGGGGAGCTGTTTTTT.

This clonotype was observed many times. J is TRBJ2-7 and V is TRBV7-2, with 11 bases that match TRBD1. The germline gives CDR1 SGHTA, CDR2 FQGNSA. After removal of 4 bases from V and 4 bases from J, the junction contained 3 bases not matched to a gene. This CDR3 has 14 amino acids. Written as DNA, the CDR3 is TGTGCCAGCAGCTCGGGACAGGGGGGGTACGAGCAGTACTTC. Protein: CASSSGQGGYEQYF.

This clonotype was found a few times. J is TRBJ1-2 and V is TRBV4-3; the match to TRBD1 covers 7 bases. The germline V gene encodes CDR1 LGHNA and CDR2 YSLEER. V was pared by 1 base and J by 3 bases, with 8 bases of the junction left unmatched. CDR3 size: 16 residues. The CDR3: CASSQGTRGSDYGYTF. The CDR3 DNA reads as TGCGCCAGCAGCCAAGGTACCAGGGGGAGTGACTATGGCTACACCTTC.

In DNA, the CDR3 is TGTGCCAGCAGTCCCAGGACAGGGCTCTACGAGCAGTACTTC. Its protein product is CASSPRTGLYEQYF. The V and J genes are TRBV28 and TRBJ2-7; 8 bases fit TRBD1. CDR3 length equals 14 residues. V lost 5 bases and J lost 3; bases outside the gene matches: 6. Germline values: CDR1 MDHEN, CDR2 SYDVKM.

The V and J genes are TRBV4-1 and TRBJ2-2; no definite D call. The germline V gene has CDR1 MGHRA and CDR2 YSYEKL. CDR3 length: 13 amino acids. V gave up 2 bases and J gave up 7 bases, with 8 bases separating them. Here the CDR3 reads CASSQRSGGELFF. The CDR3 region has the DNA TGCGCCAGCAGCCAAAGATCGGGCGGGGAGCTGTTTTTT.

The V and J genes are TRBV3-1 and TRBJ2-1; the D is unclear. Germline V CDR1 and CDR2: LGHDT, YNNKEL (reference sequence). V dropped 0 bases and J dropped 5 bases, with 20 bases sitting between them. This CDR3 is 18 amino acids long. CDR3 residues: CASSQEWRGDLGNNEQFF. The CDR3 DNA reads TGTGCCAGCAGCCAAGAATGGCGTGGCGACCTAGGGAACAATGAGCAGTTCTTC.

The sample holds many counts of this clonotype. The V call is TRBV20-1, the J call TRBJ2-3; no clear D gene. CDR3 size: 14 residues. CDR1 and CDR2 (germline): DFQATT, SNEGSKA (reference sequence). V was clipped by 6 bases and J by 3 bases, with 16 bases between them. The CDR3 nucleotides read TGCAGTGCAAGGGCCATTCTCGGGACAGATACGCAGTATTTT. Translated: CSARAILGTDTQYF.

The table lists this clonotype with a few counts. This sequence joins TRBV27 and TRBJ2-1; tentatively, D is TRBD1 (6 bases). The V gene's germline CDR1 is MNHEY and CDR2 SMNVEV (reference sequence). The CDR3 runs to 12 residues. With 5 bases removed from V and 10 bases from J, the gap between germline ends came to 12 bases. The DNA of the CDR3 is TGTGCCAGCAGTCCTGACAGGTACGAGCAGTTCTTC. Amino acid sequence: CASSPDRYEQFF.

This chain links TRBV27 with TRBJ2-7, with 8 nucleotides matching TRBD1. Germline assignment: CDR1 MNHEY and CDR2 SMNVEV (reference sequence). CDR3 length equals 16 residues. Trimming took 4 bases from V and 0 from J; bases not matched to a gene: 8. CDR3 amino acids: CASSYGYRGDSYEQYF. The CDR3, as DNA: TGTGCCAGCAGTTATGGTTACAGGGGGGACTCCTACGAGCAGTACTTC.

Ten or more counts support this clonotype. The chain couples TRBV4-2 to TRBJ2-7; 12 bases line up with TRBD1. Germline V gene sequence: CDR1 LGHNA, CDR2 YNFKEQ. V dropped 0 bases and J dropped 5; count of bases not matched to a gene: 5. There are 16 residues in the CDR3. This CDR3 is CASSQDVGTGGDEQYF. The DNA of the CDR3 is TGTGCCAGCAGCCAAGATGTTGGGACAGGGGGCGACGAGCAGTACTTC.

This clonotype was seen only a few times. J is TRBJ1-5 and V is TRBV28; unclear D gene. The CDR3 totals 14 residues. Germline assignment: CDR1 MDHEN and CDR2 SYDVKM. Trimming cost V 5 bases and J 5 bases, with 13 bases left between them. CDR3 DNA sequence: TGTGCCAGCAGTCCACCTGGGCTTTATCAGCCCCAGCATTTT. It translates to CASSPPGLYQPQHF. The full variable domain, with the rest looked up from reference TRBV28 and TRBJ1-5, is DVKVTQSSRYLVKRTGEKVFLECVQDMDHENMFWYRQDPGLGLRLIYFSYDVKMKEKGDIPEGYSVSREKKERFSLILESASTNQTSMYLCASSPPGLYQPQHFGDGTRLSIL.

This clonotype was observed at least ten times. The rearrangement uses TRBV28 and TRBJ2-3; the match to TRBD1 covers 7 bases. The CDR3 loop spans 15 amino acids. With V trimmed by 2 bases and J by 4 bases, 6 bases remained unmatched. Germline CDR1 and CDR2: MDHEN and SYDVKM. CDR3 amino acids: CASSLVTGSSDTQYF. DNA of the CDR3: TGTGCCAGCAGTTTAGTGACAGGGAGTTCAGATACGCAGTATTTT.

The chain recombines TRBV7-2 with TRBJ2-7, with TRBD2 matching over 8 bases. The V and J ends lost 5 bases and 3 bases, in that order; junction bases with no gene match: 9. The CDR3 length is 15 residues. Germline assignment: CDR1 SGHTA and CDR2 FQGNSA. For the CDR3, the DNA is TGTGCCAGCAGCGAATGGGCGGGAGGTGACTACGAGCAGTACTTC. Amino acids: CASSEWAGGDYEQYF.

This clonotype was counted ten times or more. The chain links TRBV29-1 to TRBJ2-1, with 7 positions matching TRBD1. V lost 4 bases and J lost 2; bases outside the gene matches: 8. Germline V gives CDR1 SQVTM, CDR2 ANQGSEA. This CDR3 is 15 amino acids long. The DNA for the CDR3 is TGCAGCGTTGTCCCTGACAGGGCTACCTACAATGAGCAGTTCTTC. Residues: CSVVPDRATYNEQFF.

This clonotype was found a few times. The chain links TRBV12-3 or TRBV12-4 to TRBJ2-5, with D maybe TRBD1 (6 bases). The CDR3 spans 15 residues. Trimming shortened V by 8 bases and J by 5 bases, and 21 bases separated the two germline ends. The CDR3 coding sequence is TGTGCCAGCTCCGAGGACAGTCCCCATACGGAGACCCAGTACTTC. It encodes CASSEDSPHTETQYF.

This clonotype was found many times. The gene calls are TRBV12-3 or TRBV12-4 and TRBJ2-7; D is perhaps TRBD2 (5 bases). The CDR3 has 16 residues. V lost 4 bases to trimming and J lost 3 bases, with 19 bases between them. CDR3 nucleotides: TGTGCCAGCAGTTCACTACCTAGCCTAGCCCACTACGAGCAGTACTTC. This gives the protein CASSSLPSLAHYEQYF.

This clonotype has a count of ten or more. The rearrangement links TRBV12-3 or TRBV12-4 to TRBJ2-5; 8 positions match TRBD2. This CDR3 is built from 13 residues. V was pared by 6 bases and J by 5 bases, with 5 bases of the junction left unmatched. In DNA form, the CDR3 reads TGTGCCAGCAGAAAGGGACTAGACGAGACCCAGTACTTC. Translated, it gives CASRKGLDETQYF.

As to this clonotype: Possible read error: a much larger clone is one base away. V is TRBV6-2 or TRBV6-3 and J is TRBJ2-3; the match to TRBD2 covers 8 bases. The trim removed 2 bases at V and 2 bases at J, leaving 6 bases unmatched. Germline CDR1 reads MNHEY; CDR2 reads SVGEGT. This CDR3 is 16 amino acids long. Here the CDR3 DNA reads TGTGCCAGCAGTTACCAGCGGGGGAACGACACAGATACGCAGTATTTT. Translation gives CASSYQRGNDTDTQYF.

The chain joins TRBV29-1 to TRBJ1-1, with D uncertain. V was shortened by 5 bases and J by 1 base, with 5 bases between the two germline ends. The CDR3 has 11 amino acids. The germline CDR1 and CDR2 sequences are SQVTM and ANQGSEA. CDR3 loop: CSVSENTEAFF. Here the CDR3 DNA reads TGCAGCGTTTCGGAGAACACTGAAGCTTTCTTT.

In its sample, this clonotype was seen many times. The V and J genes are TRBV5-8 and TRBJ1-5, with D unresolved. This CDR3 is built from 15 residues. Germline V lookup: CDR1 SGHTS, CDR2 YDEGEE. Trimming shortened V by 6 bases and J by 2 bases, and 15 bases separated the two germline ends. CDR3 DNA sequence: TGTGCCAGCATACTCTGGGTGGCAGGCAATCAGCCCCAGCATTTT. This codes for CASILWVAGNQPQHF.

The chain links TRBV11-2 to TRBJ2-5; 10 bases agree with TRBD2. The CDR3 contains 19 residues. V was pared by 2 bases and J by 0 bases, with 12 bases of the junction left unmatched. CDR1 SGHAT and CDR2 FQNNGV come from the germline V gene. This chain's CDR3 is CASSLPLAGGKLYQETQYF. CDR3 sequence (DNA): TGTGCCAGCAGCTTACCCTTAGCGGGAGGAAAGTTGTACCAAGAGACCCAGTACTTC.

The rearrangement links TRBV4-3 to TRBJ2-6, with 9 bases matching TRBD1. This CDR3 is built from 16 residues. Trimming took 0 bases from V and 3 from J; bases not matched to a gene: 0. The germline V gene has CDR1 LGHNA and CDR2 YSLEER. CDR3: CASSQETGGGANVLTF. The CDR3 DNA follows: TGCGCCAGCAGCCAAGAGACAGGGGGTGGGGCCAACGTCCTGACTTTC.